The present entry profiles one T cell receptor (beta chain) with its context. The antigen is undetermined. The sample originates from a study of Ad26.COV2.S vaccination and SARS-CoV-2 variants. Using immunoSEQ multiplex PCR, the repertoire was profiled, and TCRdb retains in-frame clones only, with some absent. The sample lists roughly 400,000 clones, about 92% seen once, with more than 1.5% in the top ten. Broader study findings: Higher spike-specific TCR breadth was found in vaccine recipients than in placebo recipients. Measurements of TCR breadth and depth may have given underestimates of the total T cell responses.

Treatment here: roughly 20 received Ad26.COV2.S at low or high dose, single or two shots; about five received placebo; per-sample allocation not given. It was on day 63 after the first vaccine or placebo injection that samples were taken. Recruitment in Boston yielded a donor of adult age, 18-55 years. Participants' vaccine, an Ad26 vector, delivered Wuhan-strain SARS-CoV-2 spike. This TCR was sampled from a person between 18 and 65 years old who received the Ad26.COV2.S COVID-19 vaccine or a placebo. This sample comprised peripheral blood, obtained in a trial of Ad26.COV2.S vaccine versus placebo.

CDR3 in amino acids: CASSTTGEAFF. CDR3 sequence (DNA): TGCGCCAGCAGCACGACGGGTGAAGCTTTCTTT. This chain connects TRBV5-1 to TRBJ1-1, with D uncertain. Germline loops: CDR1 SGHRS, CDR2 YFSETQ. The germline V and J ends were trimmed by 4 bases and 7 bases, with 8 bases remaining between them. The CDR3 runs to 11 residues.